These 29 T cell receptor beta chains came from one sample sequenced in a study of response to subunit inactivated influenza vaccine. TCRdb reprocessed the RT-PCR reads with MiXCR, giving one entry per CDR3 protein. In the table there are 650,000 to 700,000 distinct CDR3 sequences, less than 20% of which are singletons. Sample: PBMCs from blood, taken 11 to 12 days after vaccination. The receptors were gathered from a man aged 50 to 59 who received an inactivated influenza vaccine.

The DNA of the CDR3 is TGCAGTGCTAGTCAAGCGGGGGCCCTCTACAATGAGCAGTTCTTC. Translated: CSASQAGALYNEQFF. This chain joins TRBV20-1 and TRBJ2-1, with 8 bases fitting TRBD2. J lost 3 bases, V lost 3 bases, and 7 bases had no gene match. The CDR3 runs 15 residues. Germline values: CDR1 DFQATT, CDR2 SNEGSKA (reference sequence).

The sample holds a few counts of this clonotype. J is TRBJ1-2 and V is TRBV3-1, with no clear D. This CDR3 is 16 amino acids long. The germline V gene encodes CDR1 LGHDT and CDR2 YNNKEL (reference sequence). V was cut by 6 bases and J by 1 base, with 18 bases left in between. CDR3 sequence: CASSLNPGSLNYGYTF. The CDR3 DNA reads as TGTGCCAGCAGTCTTAACCCGGGATCTCTTAACTATGGCTACACCTTC.

The chain combines TRBV29-1 with TRBJ2-5; the match to TRBD2 covers 8 bases. Trimming cost V 0 bases and J 9 bases; bases outside gene matches: 9. Germline V gene sequence: CDR1 SQVTM, CDR2 ANQGSEA. The CDR3 contains 14 residues. The CDR3 is CSVEDHEGLGAQYF. The CDR3 DNA reads as TGCAGCGTTGAAGATCACGAGGGACTAGGGGCCCAGTACTTC. Full variable domain (rest looked up from reference TRBV29-1 and TRBJ2-5): SAVISQKPSRDICQRGTSLTIQCQVDSQVTMMFWYRQQPGQSLTLIATANQGSEATYESGFVIDKFPISRPNLTFSTLTVSNMSPEDSSIYLCSVEDHEGLGAQYFGPGTRLLVL.

This chain links TRBV12-3 or TRBV12-4 with TRBJ2-5, with unresolved D. This CDR3 contains 15 residues. V shed 1 base and J shed 3 bases, with 12 bases lying between them. Here the CDR3 reads CASSLGSVPKETQYF. The CDR3 DNA reads as TGTGCCAGCAGTTTAGGGTCTGTCCCCAAAGAGACCCAGTACTTC.

This clonotype appeared a few times. The rearrangement links TRBV29-1 to TRBJ2-7; D might be TRBD1 (6 bases). V lost 4 bases and J 6 bases, leaving 10 bases between the germline ends. Per germline, CDR1 SQVTM and CDR2 ANQGSEA. The CDR3 is 11 residues long. This CDR3 is CSVGQESEQYF. In DNA, the CDR3 is TGCAGCGTTGGACAGGAGAGCGAGCAGTACTTC.

The gene calls are TRBV12-3 or TRBV12-4 and TRBJ2-2; no clear D. V gave up 5 bases and J gave up 2 bases, with 15 bases separating them. The CDR3 has 16 amino acids. The CDR3: CASSLSPWANTGELFF. For the CDR3, the DNA is TGTGCCAGCAGTCTCTCTCCCTGGGCAAACACCGGGGAGCTGTTTTTT.

The chain joins TRBV10-3 to TRBJ1-1, with D possibly being TRBD1 (6 bases). Trimming pared 2 bases from V and 6 bases from J, leaving 19 bases between. CDR3 length: 16 amino acids. The germline V gene encodes CDR1 ENHRY and CDR2 SYGVKD. CDR3 DNA: TGTGCCATCAGTGAGCGCTACACAGGGAAAAACCCTGAAGCTTTCTTT. Its protein product is CAISERYTGKNPEAFF.

This clonotype showed up many times. The V gene is TRBV20-1, the J gene TRBJ2-1; D is unclear. Germline-derived CDR1 and CDR2 are DFQATT and SNEGSKA (reference sequence). Trimming took off 1 base at V and 0 bases at J, with 7 bases between the two ends. This CDR3 spans 14 amino acids. CDR3 bases: TGCAGTGCTAGAGGTACAAGCTCCTACAATGAGCAGTTCTTC. Protein: CSARGTSSYNEQFF.

This sequence joins TRBV10-1 and TRBJ2-7; the D is unclear. The length of the CDR3 is 14 residues. CDR1 and CDR2 (germline): WNHNN, SYGVQD (reference sequence). The V end was cut by 2 bases, the J end by 0 bases, with 8 bases between. CDR3 nucleotides: TGCGCCAGCAGTGAGAACGGTCCCTCCTACGAGCAGTACTTC. Protein product: CASSENGPSYEQYF.

This clonotype showed up just a few times. The gene calls are TRBV20-1 and TRBJ1-5; D is uncertain. Germline V gives CDR1 DFQATT, CDR2 SNEGSKA (reference sequence). V lost 3 bases and J 2 bases, leaving 11 bases between the germline ends. The CDR3 length is 14 residues. In DNA form, the CDR3 reads TGCAGTGCTAGTAGCTCAACGGGCAATCAGCCCCAGCATTTT. Translated: CSASSSTGNQPQHF.

This clonotype showed up many times. The genes are TRBV20-1 and TRBJ2-7, with D possibly TRBD1 on 5 matching bases. Trimming pared 1 base from V and 5 bases from J, leaving 9 bases between. In germline, CDR1 is DFQATT, CDR2 SNEGSKA (reference sequence). This CDR3 has 12 residues. CDR3 sequence: CSARARGDEQYF. The CDR3 nucleotides read TGCAGTGCTAGAGCTAGGGGCGACGAGCAGTACTTC.

The V and J genes are TRBV5-1 and TRBJ1-2; 9 bases are shared with TRBD1. The CDR3 loop spans 14 amino acids. Germline V gene lookup returns CDR1 SGHRS and CDR2 YFSETQ. V gave up 4 bases and J gave up 8 bases; unmatched junction bases: 9. In DNA, the CDR3 is TGCGCCAGCAGCATGGGACAGGGCCTGGGCGGCTACACCTTC. It specifies CASSMGQGLGGYTF.

This chain connects TRBV5-1 to TRBJ1-2, with D maybe TRBD1 (5 bases). From germline, CDR1 is SGHRS and CDR2 YFSETQ. Trimming left V 4 bases short and J 4 bases short, with 11 bases between. The CDR3 totals 13 residues. The CDR3 reads CASSRGRTYGYTF. CDR3 nucleotide sequence: TGCGCCAGCAGCCGGGGACGGACCTATGGCTACACCTTC.

The gene calls are TRBV7-8 and TRBJ2-7, with D perhaps matching TRBD1 (6 bases). This CDR3 spans 15 amino acids. Germline V lookup: CDR1 SGHVS, CDR2 FQNEAQ. Trimming cost V 7 bases and J 4 bases, with 20 bases left between them. Written as DNA, the CDR3 is TGTGCCAGCACCTCTCTCCGGGACACTTTATACGAGCAGTACTTC. This sequence encodes CASTSLRDTLYEQYF.

This clonotype occurred many times. The chain employs TRBV12-3 or TRBV12-4 and TRBJ2-6, with D uncertain. The length of the CDR3 is 17 residues. The ends were cut back, 5 bases at V and 0 bases at J, with 14 bases in the middle. CDR3 in amino acids: CASSETRRYSGANVLTF. Here the CDR3 DNA reads TGTGCCAGCAGTGAAACGAGACGGTACTCTGGGGCCAACGTCCTGACTTTC.

This clonotype was counted many times. DNA of the CDR3: TGTGCCAGTAGTATATCTGGGACTAGCAGGAATGAGCAGTTCTTC. Translated, it gives CASSISGTSRNEQFF. The genes are TRBV19 and TRBJ2-1; the match to TRBD2 covers 9 bases. In germline, CDR1 is LNHDA, CDR2 SQIVND (reference sequence). The J segment lost 7 bases and the V segment lost 2 bases, leaving 6 bases of the junction unmatched. This CDR3 contains 15 residues.

V is TRBV10-3 and J is TRBJ2-1, with D unresolved. Germline CDR1 reads ENHRY; CDR2 reads SYGVKD. The CDR3 is 13 residues long. V shed 8 bases and J shed 1 base, with 9 bases lying between them. The DNA of the CDR3 is TGTGCCATCGCAGGCCTGTCCTACAATGAGCAGTTCTTC. Amino acid sequence: CAIAGLSYNEQFF.

The chain is built from TRBV5-4 and TRBJ2-3, with 10 bases aligning to TRBD2. J was trimmed by 0 bases and V by 7 bases; bases with no gene match: 17. Germline values: CDR1 SGHNT, CDR2 YYREEE (reference sequence). The CDR3 loop spans 19 amino acids. DNA of the CDR3: TGTGCCAGCGCTGATTGGGCTAGCGGGGGACCCATAAGCACAGATACGCAGTATTTT. This encodes CASADWASGGPISTDTQYF.

V and J are TRBV7-9 and TRBJ2-3; 8 bases are a match to TRBD1. Germline V gene sequence: CDR1 SEHNR, CDR2 FQNEAQ (reference sequence). The CDR3 runs to 12 residues. The trim removed 5 bases at V and 5 bases at J, leaving 0 bases unmatched. CDR3 DNA sequence: TGTGCCAGCAGCACAGGGGGAGATACGCAGTATTTT. This translates into CASSTGGDTQYF.

This clonotype came up a few times. The rearrangement uses TRBV18 and TRBJ1-6; the D gene is possibly TRBD1 (5 bases). The germline V and J ends were trimmed by 4 bases and 0 bases, with 10 bases remaining between them. Germline CDR1 is KGHSH and CDR2 is LQKENI. The CDR3 loop spans 16 amino acids. CDR3 in DNA: TGTGCCAGCTCACAGGACATCCGCTCCTATAATTCACCCCTCCACTTT. Its protein product is CASSQDIRSYNSPLHF.

This clonotype was seen a handful of times. The CDR3 spells CASSYYPVERGGAYNEQFF. The CDR3 DNA reads TGTGCCAGCAGTTACTACCCGGTGGAGCGGGGGGGCGCCTACAATGAGCAGTTCTTC. The chain is built from TRBV6-2 or TRBV6-3 and TRBJ2-1; 10 nucleotides match TRBD2. Germline V CDR1 and CDR2: MNHEY, SVGEGT. The CDR3 length is 19 residues. V dropped 1 base and J dropped 2; count of bases not matched to a gene: 11.

CDR3 sequence reads: CATSRDGRRKETQYF. In DNA, the CDR3 is TGTGCCACCAGCAGAGATGGCCGGAGGAAGGAGACCCAGTACTTC. The chain combines TRBV15 with TRBJ2-5, with D perhaps TRBD2 (5 bases). The CDR3 has 15 amino acids. Germline CDR1 and CDR2: LNHNV and YYDKDF (reference sequence). The germline V and J ends were trimmed by 0 bases and 5 bases, with 13 bases remaining between them.

The V gene is TRBV10-3, the J gene TRBJ2-1; the D gene is possibly TRBD1 (6 bases). This CDR3 has 13 residues. Germline CDR1 and CDR2: ENHRY and SYGVKD. Between the trimmed V and J ends, which lost 6 bases and 4 bases, there was a span of 10 bases. CDR3 DNA: TGTGCCATCAGCACAGGGTCGTACAATGAGCAGTTCTTC. It specifies CAISTGSYNEQFF.

This chain uses TRBV6-2 or TRBV6-3 with TRBJ2-6; D gene ambiguous. This CDR3 has 15 residues. V lost 2 bases and J 2 bases, leaving 7 bases between the germline ends. CDR1 and CDR2 from the germline V gene are MNHEY and SVGEGT. The CDR3 protein is CASSYPVTGANVLTF. The CDR3 DNA reads TGTGCCAGCAGTTACCCCGTGACTGGGGCCAACGTCCTGACTTTC.

This clonotype was picked up a small number of times. This chain uses TRBV29-1 with TRBJ2-7, with 9 nucleotides matching TRBD1. V dropped 6 bases and J dropped 6; count of bases not matched to a gene: 6. Germline V gives CDR1 SQVTM, CDR2 ANQGSEA. CDR3 length: 12 amino acids. Here the CDR3 DNA reads TGCAGCGTGGGACAGGGTTTCGGCGAGCAGTACTTC. Translation: CSVGQGFGEQYF.

J is TRBJ2-7 and V is TRBV7-2; the D gene is possibly TRBD1 (6 bases). With 1 base removed from V and 4 bases from J, the gap between germline ends came to 14 bases. The germline V gene encodes CDR1 SGHTA and CDR2 FQGNSA. The CDR3 has 15 amino acids. The CDR3 sequence: CASSLETGRRYEQYF. The CDR3 DNA is TGTGCCAGCAGCTTAGAGACAGGACGGCGTTACGAGCAGTACTTC.

This clonotype was seen more than once but under ten times. The chain links TRBV30 to TRBJ1-1; 12 bases align to TRBD1. The CDR3 contains 15 residues. Trimming removed 8 bases from V and 4 bases from J; junction bases left unmatched: 11. CDR1 GTSNPN and CDR2 SVGIG come from the germline V gene (reference sequence). CDR3 sequence (DNA): TGTGCCCGTGGGACAGGGGGCTCGGAAGGCACTGAAGCTTTCTTT. Translation: CARGTGGSEGTEAFF.

This sequence joins TRBV9 and TRBJ2-1; D is perhaps TRBD1 (6 bases). Germline V gene lookup returns CDR1 SGDLS and CDR2 YYNGEE. V lost 1 base and J 4 bases, leaving 9 bases between the germline ends. The CDR3 loop spans 14 amino acids. CDR3 sequence reads: CASSVRTDYNEQFF. CDR3 DNA: TGTGCCAGCAGCGTACGGACAGATTACAATGAGCAGTTCTTC.

The chain joins TRBV2 to TRBJ2-2; TRBD2 matches 10 bases. V was clipped by 6 bases and J by 8 bases; unmatched bases: 12. Looked up from germline, CDR1 is SNHLY and CDR2 is FYNNEI. The CDR3 loop spans 16 amino acids. The CDR3 reads CASSLAGLATHGELFF. CDR3 nucleotide sequence: TGTGCCAGCAGCCTGGCGGGACTAGCGACACATGGGGAGCTGTTTTTT.